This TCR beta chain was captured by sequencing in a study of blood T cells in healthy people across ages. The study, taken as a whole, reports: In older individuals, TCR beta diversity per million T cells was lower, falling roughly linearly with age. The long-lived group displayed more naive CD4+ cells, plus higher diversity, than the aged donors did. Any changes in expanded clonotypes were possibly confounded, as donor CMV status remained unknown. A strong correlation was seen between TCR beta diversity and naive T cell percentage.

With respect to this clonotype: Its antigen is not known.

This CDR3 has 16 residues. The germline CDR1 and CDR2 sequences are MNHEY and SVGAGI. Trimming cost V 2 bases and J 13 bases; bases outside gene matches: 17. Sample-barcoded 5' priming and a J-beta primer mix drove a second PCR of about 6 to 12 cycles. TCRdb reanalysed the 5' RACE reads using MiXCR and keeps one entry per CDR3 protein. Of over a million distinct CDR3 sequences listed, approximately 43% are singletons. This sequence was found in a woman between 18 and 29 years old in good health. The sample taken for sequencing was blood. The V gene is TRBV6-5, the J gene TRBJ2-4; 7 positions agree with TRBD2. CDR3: CASSYRGGRTYNEQYF. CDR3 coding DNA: TGTGCCAGCAGTTACCGTGGCGGGAGAACTTACAATGAGCAGTACTTC.